A single sample gave rise to the 3 T cell receptor beta chains below, sequenced in a study of T and B cells in COVID-19 patients. BIOMED2 TRB-A/B primer pools were used in multiplex TRB PCR. In TCRdb, the multiplex PCR reads were re-called with MiXCR into one record per CDR3 protein. The data hold approximately 18,000 distinct CDR3 sequences, with 28% observed a single time. Each TRB amplification used about 250-550 ng of genomic DNA from blood. The sequenced sample was blood. The receptors were gathered from a human donor who had recovered from COVID-19.

The chain recombines TRBV5-1 with TRBJ2-5; TRBD2 might be the D (5 bases). CDR1 is SGHRS and CDR2 is YFSETQ in the germline V gene. Deletions cut 3 bases from V and 4 bases from J, with 19 bases between. This CDR3 has 16 residues. CDR3 sequence reads: CASSWGDAGGGETQYF. CDR3 in DNA: TGCGCCAGCAGCTGGGGAGATGCGGGCGGTGGAGAGACCCAGTACTTC.

The rearrangement uses TRBV20-1 and TRBJ2-5; a possible D gene is TRBD2 (6 bases). The V and J ends lost 3 bases and 3 bases respectively, with 8 bases between them. The CDR3 has 12 residues. CDR1 and CDR2 from the germline V gene are DFQATT and SNEGSKA (reference sequence). DNA for the CDR3: TGCAGTGCTAGCAAGCGGGAAGAGACCCAGTACTTC. Its translation: CSASKREETQYF.

There are many counts of this clonotype. The chain combines TRBV5-6 with TRBJ2-1, with TRBD2 matching 15 bases. CDR1 and CDR2 from the germline V gene are SGHDT and YYEEEE. The ends lost 4 bases at V and 2 bases at J; junction bases unmatched: 4. The CDR3 covers 17 residues. CDR3 nucleotide sequence: TGTGCCAGCAGCGTGGGACTAGCGGGGGGAGCCTACAATGAGCAGTTCTTC. Its translation: CASSVGLAGGAYNEQFF.